Described below is a single TCR beta chain sequence and its context. Which antigen it targets is not known. The sample holds no much larger clone one base away, and base qualities are not on file. This sample was taken from a study of cytomegalovirus exposure and HLA in healthy donors (dated by TCRdb to 2016 to 2017). About the full investigation: An earlier analysis of fewer than 750 of the donors reported about 260 Gb of sequence data and 117 million unique TCR beta sequences obtained from some 200 million T cells. To study patterns of TCR occurrence, a later analysis re-analyzed previously published TCR beta repertoires from around 660 donors and added high-resolution HLA genotyping. The aim of the study was to test whether cataloging public T cell receptors could identify signatures of past pathogen exposure. Class I and class II HLA loci were covered by the typing at four-digit resolution. Roughly 5 DR-DQ haplotypes were treated as single units for association and clustering because of strong linkage in the cohort. The later analysis used no new phenotypic data to find candidate immune exposures, relying instead on TCR beta sequences and their occurrence across donors. An earlier analysis of 587 of the donors applied high-throughput TCR beta sequencing to assess whether each TCR beta V gene segment acted as functional or pseudogenic. About 280 gigabases of sequencing data and around 80 million unique TCR sequences made up an early release that covered 500 to 700 HLA-typed donors. Every discovery cohort repertoire had been produced on one sequencing platform. The study profiled the T cell repertoires of fewer than 850 subjects by immunosequencing and related them to cytomegalovirus serostatus. On average, 235,054 unique TCR beta nucleotide sequences were sequenced per donor among 300 to 500 genotyped donors of the cohort, with roughly 18% of those sequences being non-productive. To predict cytomegalovirus infection status, the study brought together high-throughput TCR immunosequencing, statistical association of individual TCRs with disease status, and machine learning. In a later genetic analysis, genome-wide SNP genotypes for about three fifths of the roughly 670 donors were used, and that subset was treated as a discovery cohort. Donor age, sex, ethnicity and CMV serostatus were compiled alongside the repertoire data. The number of donors typed differed by locus, with 629-630 for A, B, C, DRB1 and DQB1, roughly 550 for DQA1, 606 for DPA1, and approximately 470 for DPB1. Among the approximately 400 genotyped donors, 75% to 90% belonged to the genetic ancestry cluster associated with self-reported Caucasian donors. Besides the first cohort of roughly 640 subjects, a separate validation cohort made up of around 120 different subjects was used.

Library generation was performed with the immunoSEQ multiplex PCR assay. A mixture of 60 forward primers for TCR Vbeta segments and 13 reverse primers for TCR Jbeta segments was used in the multiplex PCR. The CDR3 region of rearranged TCR beta genes was amplified from genomic DNA by a multiplex PCR assay. On the Illumina HiSeq System, the amplified TCR beta libraries were sequenced as 87-base-pair reads. In the authors' own workflow: A later analysis tallied about 77 million unique TCR beta chains across the 666 repertoires, and approximately 12 million of those chains were shared by two or more donors. Raw reads were error-corrected and collapsed into unique sequences by a nearest-neighbor algorithm in which closely related sequences were merged to remove PCR and sequencing errors. V, D and J gene segments were assigned by aligning CDR3 sequences to IMGT reference sequences. For a sequence to be retained, a match of at least six nucleotides was required to both a V gene segment and a J gene segment. Rearrangements were classified as productive when the CDR3 lacked stop codons and remained in frame with V and J, and all other rearrangements were classified as non-productive. CDR3 was defined according to IMGT convention as the region running from the second conserved V-encoded cysteine to the conserved J-encoded phenylalanine. The earlier analysis of 450 to 750 of the donors excluded any sequence lacking an unambiguous match to a single V gene segment. In an earlier analysis of some 590 of the donors, a V segment was called functional when productive rearrangements were above 56.7%, and segregating when the standard deviation between donors exceeded 5%. A statistical classification framework was developed to diagnose cytomegalovirus status using the catalog of TCR beta chain sequences. In a later analysis, TCR nucleotide sequences were compared against IMGT/GENE-DB human TR gene sequences so that V and J genes could be assigned. The TCRdist pipeline was used in a later analysis to assign CDR3 sequences and most-parsimonious VDJ recombination scenarios. A later analysis defined each TCR beta chain by its CDR3 amino acid sequence plus V-gene family, and excluded reads lacking a unique V-gene family. To address suspected cross-contamination and a sequencing artifact, a later analysis removed over 500 highly shared, low-generation-probability nucleotide sequences. For each public chain, a later analysis derived a clonal expansion index from normalized ranks of inferred template counts within each repertoire. Generation probabilities in a later analysis came from a VDJ recombination model fitted to out-of-frame rearrangements, and those results were checked against IGoR. In a later analysis, TCR-TCR, TCR-HLA and TCR-CMV co-occurrence was scored with hypergeometric tests, and a repertoire-size bias correction was applied to TCR pairs. To estimate false discovery rates, a later analysis permuted the HLA or CMV assignments 20 times. A later analysis grouped co-occurring TCRs with DBSCAN, adding TCRdist sequence similarity when clustering within HLA-allele-positive subsets. Repertoires with fewer than 30,000 or more than 120,000 public chains, plus five repertoires with anomalous nucleotide sharing, were excluded from co-occurrence clustering. TCRdb took over this immuneACCESS table, retaining in-frame rearrangements with V and J assigned. Such tables are incomplete; in checked studies, under half of the missing clones stem from an unresolved V gene, and the remainder is unexplained. That table furnishes V, J and clone size, whereas the DNA furnished D and trimming. Across this sample there are around 86,000 clones, with nearly 80% seen only once. The top ten clones comprise 4.5% to 7% of the sample.

Here is what the overall study found, with its caveats: A further reported finding was that TCR beta sequences accurately predicted the HLA-A and HLA-B alleles for most subjects in the first cohort. The cohort was sequenced for TCR beta chains only, and without alpha or paired-chain data the features that could be detected were limited. Broadly in line with IMGT annotations, most TCR beta V segments showed up in productive rearrangements about 87% or about 30% of the time in an earlier analysis of 450 to 750 of the donors. Immune exposure information for the cohort was limited to CMV serostatus. Compared with the 666-donor mean, donors in an Asian-associated ancestry cluster had fewer N-insertions in productive TCRs, according to a later genetic analysis. According to a later analysis, TCR association rates differed among HLA loci, with DRB1 alleles showing the most associated TCRs and HLA-C alleles showing the fewest. Specific HLA alleles were associated with 15,000 to 20,000 TCR beta sequences at a false discovery rate of 0.05 in a later analysis. Some IMGT-functional V segments, including TRBV6-2 and TRBV6-3, could not be told apart with the 87-base-pair reads, so those segments were excluded. A later analysis reported that several top co-occurrence clusters appeared linked to parvovirus B19, influenza, CMV and Epstein-Barr virus. HLA typing was unavailable for some donors at each locus, so association tests used only the typed subset. Compared with equally common non-associated chains, HLA-associated TCR beta chains in a later analysis were more clonally expanded and had lower generation probabilities. Assigning TCR associations to individual alleles was difficult when HLA alleles, especially DR and DQ, strongly co-occurred. Linkage disequilibrium might explain the correlated functional status among segregating V segments, but an unknown experimental factor could not be excluded. A later genetic analysis associated a missense DCLRE1C variant with V-gene and J-gene trimming of TCR beta chains, and an independent cohort replicated the association. According to a later analysis, most CMV-associated TCR beta chains appeared to be HLA-restricted, and the HLA associations seemed to be driven largely by CMV exposure. The authors suggested that the approach could potentially be generalized to other disease states and immunological phenotypes. Across donors, most TCR sequences were observed very rarely, whereas some public TCRs were present in many individuals. A few of the identified cytomegalovirus-associated TCR beta chains were confirmed in vitro to be specific for cytomegalovirus antigens. The presence/absence analyses assumed that sequencing depth was roughly uniform across donors, and that assumption may not be true. A cluster of highly shared sequence variants was judged likely to represent a technical artifact of the sequencing pipeline. Cytomegalovirus status was reported to be diagnosed by the classifier with high specificity and sensitivity in both the original and validation cohorts. The study listed 150 to 200 TCR beta chains as associated with cytomegalovirus. Because counts were too low, some 17 rarely observed V segments, including chromosome 9 orphons, were excluded from the earlier analysis of some 540 of the donors.

The cohort consisted of hundreds of healthy bone marrow donors. At the time of sampling, all cohort members were nominally healthy, though unrecorded immune exposures were likely present. The donor tested CMV seronegative and was one of the 352 seronegative cohort members. Each donor provided a peripheral blood sample, and peripheral blood mononuclear cells were used for TCR beta sequencing. Genomic DNA was extracted from the blood cell samples with the Qiagen DNeasy Blood Extraction Kit. Inclusive of the bounding cysteine and phenylalanine, the CDR3 is 14 residues long. Solely the CDR3 DNA is kept, with 42 bases framed from the first base. CDR1 SEHNR and CDR2 FQNEAQ were looked up in the germline V gene (reference sequence). At the junction V is shortened by 1 base and J by 3 bases, with 8 bases in between.

The receptor was derived from a female donor in good health and CMV-seronegative. Specimen: PBMCs. The sequence is built from TRBV7-9 and TRBJ2-3; a tentative D call is TRBD1 (6 bases match). CDR3 reads: CASSLETGTDTQYF. The nucleotide sequence reads as follows: TGTGCCAGCAGCTTAGAGACAGGAACAGATACGCAGTATTTT.